This is a list of T cell receptor beta chains from one sample in a study of T-cell memory formation after mild COVID-19. In TCRdb, the 5' RACE reads were re-called with MiXCR into one record per CDR3 protein. The top ten clones hold 20% to 25% of a sample with about 430,000 distinct CDR3 sequences, about a sixth of them seen once. The sequenced material came from PBMCs or a T cell subset sorted from them (not recorded which). These receptors all come from a man aged 18 to 30 who had mild COVID-19 (a few samples of this study predate the infection). Cell type and time point are not known. Each CDR3 is given with its conserved first and last residue. Fields, in order: clone size, J gene, D gene, V gene, CDR3 DNA, CDR3 protein. A D gene is named only where the DNA matches it firmly. The size entry is marked missing in some rows and otherwise reads once, few, many or a size class.

few TRBJ2-3 TRBD1 TRBV25-1 TGTGCCAGCAGTGAAGGACAGGGCACAGATACGCAGTATTTT CASSEGQGTDTQYF
many TRBJ1-2 TRBD1 TRBV5-6 TGTGCCAGCAGCTTCGGACAGGCCAACTATGGCTACACCTTC CASSFGQANYGYTF
few TRBJ1-1 TRBD1 TRBV7-9 TGTGCCAGCAGCTTACAGACAGGGGGAAGCACTGAAGCTTTCTTT CASSLQTGGSTEAFF
- TRBJ1-1 - TRBV29-1 TGCAGCGTTACAGGTGGGGCGCGGGGCACTGAAGCTTTCTTT CSVTGGARGTEAFF
few TRBJ2-1 - TRBV6-4 TGTGCCAGCAGTGACTCGGTGATAAGACATAGGTTCTGTGAGCAGTTCTTC CASSDSVIRHRFCEQFF
- TRBJ1-5 - TRBV6-1 TGTGCCAGCAATCAGGGGCACAGTCAGCCCCAGCATTTT CASNQGHSQPQHF
few TRBJ2-2 - TRBV7-9 TGTGCCAGCAGCGCCCAGGACAGAACCGGGGAGCTGTTTTTT CASSAQDRTGELFF
- TRBJ1-2 - TRBV7-2 TGTGCCAGCAGCTCGAGGGGCGAACATGGCTACACCTTC CASSSRGEHGYTF
few TRBJ1-2 - TRBV4-3 TGCGCCAGCAGCCAAGATCGGGGGGACTATGGCTACACCTTC CASSQDRGDYGYTF
few TRBJ2-5 TRBD1 TRBV19 TGTGCCAGTAGTAACCAGGGGGATGGAGAGACCCAGTACTTC CASSNQGDGETQYF
once TRBJ1-2 - TRBV5-1 TGCGCCAGCAGCCCCGGGGCAGAGGATGGCTACACCTTC CASSPGAEDGYTF
few TRBJ1-1 - TRBV29-1 TGCAGCGTTAGACTTCCCGGGACACAAAACACTGAAGCTTTCTTT CSVRLPGTQNTEAFF
few TRBJ2-7 TRBD2 TRBV9 TGTGCCAGCAGCGTAGACGGTAGCGGGGGCGAGCAGTACTTC CASSVDGSGGEQYF
- TRBJ2-1 TRBD2 TRBV18 TGTGCCAGCTCACCAGGGACTACCATTCGATATGAGCAGTTCTTC CASSPGTTIRYEQFF
- TRBJ1-1 - TRBV12-3/TRBV12-4 TGTGCCAGCAGTTTATCATGGGGGGGCGAAGTTGAAGCTTTCTTT CASSLSWGGEVEAFF
- TRBJ2-3 - TRBV11-2 TGTGCCAGCAGCCCATTGTCTGCACTATACCTGCGATTT CASSPLSALYLRF
- TRBJ2-6 - TRBV7-9 TGTGCCAGCAGCTTAGAGGGACCAGAGGACCTGACTTTC CASSLEGPEDLTF
- TRBJ2-7 TRBD1 TRBV9 TGTGCCAGCAGCGTGGGCCAGGGGGCGATTTACGAGCAGTACTTC CASSVGQGAIYEQYF
many TRBJ2-7 - TRBV2 TGTGCCAGCAGTGAAGCAATGCACGGGCAGTACTTC CASSEAMHGQYF
few TRBJ2-7 TRBD2 TRBV10-3 TGTGCCATCAGTGGGACTAGCGGGGGGGCATACGAGCAGTACTTC CAISGTSGGAYEQYF
- TRBJ2-1 TRBD1 TRBV5-1 TGCGCCAGCAGCTCCGGGACAGACAATGAGCAGTTCTTC CASSSGTDNEQFF
many TRBJ1-6 - TRBV20-1 TGCAGTGCTAGAGATCGCCGGACAGTAAATTCACCCCTCCACTTT CSARDRRTVNSPLHF
- TRBJ1-2 - TRBV9 TGTGCCAGCAGCACCCCGGGGAACTATGGCTACACCTTC CASSTPGNYGYTF
- TRBJ2-1 - TRBV6-5 TGTGCCAGCAGTTCCGATCATGAGCAGTTCTTC CASSSDHEQFF
- TRBJ2-5 - TRBV4-2 TGTGCCAGCAGCCAAGAGGGTGCCCAAGAGACCCAGTACTTC CASSQEGAQETQYF
- TRBJ2-3 - TRBV9 TGTGCCAGCAGCGTAGCAATAACGAGCCGAGCCCACAATACGCAGTATTTT CASSVAITSRAHNTQYF
- TRBJ2-4 TRBD1 TRBV27 TGTGCCAGCATGGACAGGGGATTGAACATTCAGTACTTC CASMDRGLNIQYF
- TRBJ2-7 - TRBV18 TGTGCCAGCTCACCAGCAGCGAATTACGAGCAGTACTTC CASSPAANYEQYF
- TRBJ2-3 - TRBV7-2 TGTGCCAGCAGCTTAGTCGGGGGCAGTTACACAGATACGCAGTATTTT CASSLVGGSYTDTQYF
few TRBJ2-4 - TRBV24-1 TGTGCCACCCAGGGTGCCAAAAACATTCAGTACTTC CATQGAKNIQYF
- TRBJ2-3 - TRBV20-1 TGCAGTGCCTGGGGAGGGGGCAGTCGGGATACGCAGTATTTT CSAWGGGSRDTQYF
- TRBJ2-5 TRBD2 TRBV20-1 TGCAGTGCTGGGACGTCGCTGGGGGGGCAAGAGACCCAGTACTTC CSAGTSLGGQETQYF
- TRBJ1-4 - TRBV5-1 TGCGCCAGCAGCTTGGCGCACCAGAATGAAAAACTGTTTTTT CASSLAHQNEKLFF
- TRBJ1-1 - TRBV6-1 TGTGCCAGCAGTGAATTCGGGGGCATGAACACTGAAGCTTTCTTT CASSEFGGMNTEAFF
many TRBJ2-1 - TRBV6-2/TRBV6-3 TGTGCCAGCAGTTACTCAGTCGGGGGCGAACTTTACAATGAGCAGTTCTTC CASSYSVGGELYNEQFF
- TRBJ2-2 TRBD2 TRBV7-9 TGTGCCAGCAGCCCACGGACTAGCGGACGGGTCGGGGAGCTGTTTTTT CASSPRTSGRVGELFF
few TRBJ2-5 - TRBV12-3/TRBV12-4 TGTGCCAGCAGTCCGACCGCCTTTCGAGAGACCCAGTACTTC CASSPTAFRETQYF
- TRBJ1-6 TRBD1 TRBV7-2 TGTGCCAGCAGCTGGGCTGGACAGGGGAATTCACCCCTCCACTTT CASSWAGQGNSPLHF
- TRBJ1-2 - TRBV14 TGTGCCAGCAGCCAAGTAACGCGAACGGGTGGCTACACCTTC CASSQVTRTGGYTF
- TRBJ2-4 TRBD1 TRBV7-2 TGTGCCAGCAGGGGGACAGGGGGCTCCAAAAACATTCAGTACTTC CASRGTGGSKNIQYF
many TRBJ2-1 - TRBV11-2 TGTGCCAGCAGCTTCCGAGGGGGCAATGAGCAGTTCTTC CASSFRGGNEQFF
- TRBJ2-2 - TRBV7-2 TGTGCCAGCAGCTTAGTAGAAGGCCCCGGGGAGCTGTTTTTT CASSLVEGPGELFF
once TRBJ2-2 TRBD2 TRBV7-2 TGTGCCAGCAGGCGGGGGGGGAGCACCGGGGAGCTGTTTTTT CASRRGGSTGELFF
- TRBJ2-5 - TRBV7-2 TGTGCCAGCAGCCGGGTCCAACGGGGAGAGACCCAGTACTTC CASSRVQRGETQYF
- TRBJ2-5 - TRBV5-1 TGCGCCAGCATAGGAGGGGGACAAGAGACCCAGTACTTC CASIGGGQETQYF
- TRBJ2-7 TRBD1 TRBV7-9 TGTGCCAGCAGCTTAAGGGGGCCCTCCTACGAGCAGTACTTC CASSLRGPSYEQYF
few TRBJ1-1 - TRBV20-1 TGCAGTGCTAGAGATCGGATTACTGCGTGGAAGGAAGCTTTCTTT CSARDRITAWKEAFF
- TRBJ2-3 - TRBV7-2 TGTGCAAGCAGCTTCTCATTTGCAGATACGCAGTATTTT CASSFSFADTQYF
few TRBJ1-4 - TRBV3-1 TGTGCCAGCAGCCGGGGGGCAGGATATGAAAAACTGTTTTTT CASSRGAGYEKLFF
few TRBJ2-3 - TRBV20-1 TGCAGTGCTGGGGACAAGGAGGTGAATACGCAGTATTTT CSAGDKEVNTQYF
- TRBJ1-2 - TRBV6-5 TGTGCCAGCAGTTCGGGGAAGTTTGATGTGGGCTACACCTTC CASSSGKFDVGYTF
- TRBJ2-5 - TRBV6-6 TGTGCCAGCAGTGCCAGGGCTGAGGAGACCCAGTACTTC CASSARAEETQYF
many TRBJ2-3 - TRBV12-3/TRBV12-4 TGTGCCAGCAGTTTAGGGGAGAGCACAGATACGCAGTATTTT CASSLGESTDTQYF